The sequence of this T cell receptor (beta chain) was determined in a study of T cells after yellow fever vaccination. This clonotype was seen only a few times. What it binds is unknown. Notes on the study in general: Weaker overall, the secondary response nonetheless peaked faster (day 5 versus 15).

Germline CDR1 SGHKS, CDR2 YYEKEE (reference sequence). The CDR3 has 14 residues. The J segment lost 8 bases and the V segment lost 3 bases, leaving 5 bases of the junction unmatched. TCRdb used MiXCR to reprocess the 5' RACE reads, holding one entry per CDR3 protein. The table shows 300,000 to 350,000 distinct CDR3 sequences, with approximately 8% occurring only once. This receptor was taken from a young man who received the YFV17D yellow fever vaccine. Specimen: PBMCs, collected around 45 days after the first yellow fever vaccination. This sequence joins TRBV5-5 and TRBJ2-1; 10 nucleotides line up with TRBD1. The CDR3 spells CASSSDRGGDEQFF. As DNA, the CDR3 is TGTGCCAGCAGCTCGGACAGGGGGGGAGATGAGCAGTTCTTC.